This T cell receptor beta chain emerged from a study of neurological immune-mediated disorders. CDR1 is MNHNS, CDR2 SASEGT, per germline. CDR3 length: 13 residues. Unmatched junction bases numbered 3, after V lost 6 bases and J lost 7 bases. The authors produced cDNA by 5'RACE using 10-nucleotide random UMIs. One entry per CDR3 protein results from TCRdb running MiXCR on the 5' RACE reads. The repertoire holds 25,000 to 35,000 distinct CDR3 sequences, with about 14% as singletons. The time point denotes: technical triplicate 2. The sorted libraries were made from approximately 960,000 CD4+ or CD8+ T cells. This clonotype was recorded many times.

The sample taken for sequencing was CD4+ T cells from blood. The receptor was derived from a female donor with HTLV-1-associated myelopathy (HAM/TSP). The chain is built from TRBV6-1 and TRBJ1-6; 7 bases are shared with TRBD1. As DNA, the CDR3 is TGTGCCAGCAGCGACAGGGACAATTCACCCCTCCACTTT. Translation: CASSDRDNSPLHF.